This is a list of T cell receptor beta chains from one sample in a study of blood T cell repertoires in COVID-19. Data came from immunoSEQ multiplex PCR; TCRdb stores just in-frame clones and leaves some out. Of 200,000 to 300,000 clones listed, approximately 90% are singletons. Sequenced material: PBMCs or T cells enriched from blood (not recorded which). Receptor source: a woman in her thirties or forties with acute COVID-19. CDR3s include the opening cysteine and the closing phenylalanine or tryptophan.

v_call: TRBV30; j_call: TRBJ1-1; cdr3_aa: CAWTKNTEAFF
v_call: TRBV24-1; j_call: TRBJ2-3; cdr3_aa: CATSVPSGRLDTQYF
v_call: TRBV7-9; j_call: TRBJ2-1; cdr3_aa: CASSPPLGPGRNNEQFF
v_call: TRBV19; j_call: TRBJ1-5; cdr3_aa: CASSITYSSNQPQHF
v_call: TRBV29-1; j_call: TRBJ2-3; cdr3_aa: CSVDTGGVGGTQYF
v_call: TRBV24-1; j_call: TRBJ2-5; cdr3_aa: CATSSPAGAGETQYF
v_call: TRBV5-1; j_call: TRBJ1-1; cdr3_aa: CASSLGSGVTEAFF
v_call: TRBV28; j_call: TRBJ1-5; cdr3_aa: CASSLTRAGQPQHF
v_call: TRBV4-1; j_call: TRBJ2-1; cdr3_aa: CASSQVGVTSGSHEQFF
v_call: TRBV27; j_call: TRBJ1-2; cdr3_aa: CASSLAGANYGYTF
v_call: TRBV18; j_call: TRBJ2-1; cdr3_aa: CASSPRDRVDNEQFF
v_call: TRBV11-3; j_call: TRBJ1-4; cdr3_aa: CASSWTGGKLFF
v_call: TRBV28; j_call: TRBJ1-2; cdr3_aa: CASSHRQGAGDYGYTF
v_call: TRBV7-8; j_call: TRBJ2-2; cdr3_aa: CASSLGRRNTGELFF
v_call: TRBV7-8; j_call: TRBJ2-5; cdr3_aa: CASSLENFGLAATQYF
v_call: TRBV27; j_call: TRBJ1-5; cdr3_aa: CASSWDRNQPQHF
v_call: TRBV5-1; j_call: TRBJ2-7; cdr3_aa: CASSLIGYEQYF
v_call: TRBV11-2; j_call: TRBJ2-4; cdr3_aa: CASSQLRGNKNIQYF
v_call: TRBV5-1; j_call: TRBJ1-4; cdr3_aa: CASSLGAGGNEKLFF
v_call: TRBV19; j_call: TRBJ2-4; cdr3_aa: CASSSGLLAGSVNIQYF
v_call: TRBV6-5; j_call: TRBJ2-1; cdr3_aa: CASSYSTSGRNEQFF
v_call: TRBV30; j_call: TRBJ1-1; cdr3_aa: CAFGTGAGTEAFF
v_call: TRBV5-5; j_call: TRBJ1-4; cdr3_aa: CASSLGNGATNEKLFF
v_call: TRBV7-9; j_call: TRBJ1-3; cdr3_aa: CASSLGKIGQFSGNTIYF